This T cell receptor beta chain is from a study of identifying expanded T cells in peripheral blood. Overall study findings and caveats: About 1.2 clones differed between technical replicates, versus approximately 17 and 20 over time. Variance in clone template counts between approximately two-week samples significantly increased with total template count across all healthy donors.

Clones were sequenced by immunoSEQ multiplex PCR, and TCRdb holds only the in-frame ones, with some missing. The sample yields about 78,000 clones, roughly four fifths seen once. Healthy donors had no documented immune events, such as infections, while sampled. V was trimmed by 0 bases and J by 0 bases, leaving 8 bases between them. The CDR3 contains 15 residues. Per germline, CDR1 SGHRS and CDR2 YFSETQ. A note on this clone: Its antigen is unidentified.

The chain employs TRBV5-1 and TRBJ2-3; D is possibly TRBD2 (5 bases). This clonotype was obtained from a person aged 18 to 75 in good health. Sequenced sample: blood. The CDR3 region has the DNA TGCGCCAGCAGCTTGGTTAGGACTAGCACAGATACGCAGTATTTT. It encodes CASSLVRTSTDTQYF.